The 24 T cell receptor beta chains in this list originate from one sample, sequenced in a study of blood T cell repertoires in COVID-19. The data were produced by immunoSEQ multiplex PCR, yet TCRdb's version contains in-frame clones alone and is incomplete. This repertoire shows approximately 290,000 clones, approximately 86% found once; its top ten account for about 2%. Input material: peripheral blood. The source is a man younger than 35 with active or convalescent COVID-19.

The genes are TRBV7-2 and TRBJ2-5; no firm D call. The ends were cut back, 0 bases at V and 2 bases at J, with 10 bases in the middle. The CDR3 runs 15 residues. CDR1 and CDR2 from the germline V gene are SGHTA and FQGNSA. CDR3 region: CASSLARAEQETQYF. CDR3 bases: TGTGCCAGCAGCTTAGCCCGAGCCGAGCAAGAGACCCAGTACTTC.

The chain has TRBV6-2 or TRBV6-3 and TRBJ1-2, with D possibly being TRBD1 (5 bases). The V end was cut by 3 bases, the J end by 8 bases, with 10 bases between. CDR1 and CDR2 (germline): MNHEY, SVGEGT. This CDR3 spans 12 amino acids. The CDR3 DNA follows: TGTGCCAGCAGTTATGGGGGAGGCGGCTACACCTTC. Translated, it gives CASSYGGGGYTF.

This chain joins TRBV7-2 and TRBJ2-7, with 7 bases that match TRBD1. In germline, CDR1 is SGHTA, CDR2 FQGNSA. This CDR3 comprises 13 residues. The trim removed 5 bases at V and 5 bases at J, leaving 6 bases unmatched. CDR3 loop: CASSRDRFDEQYF. The DNA of the CDR3 is TGTGCCAGCAGCCGGGACAGATTTGACGAGCAGTACTTC.

This clone was seen only once. The chain carries TRBV25-1 and TRBJ2-3, with 13 positions matching TRBD2. Germline V gene sequence: CDR1 MGHDK, CDR2 SYGVNS. The V gene end was trimmed by 6 bases and the J gene end by 2 bases; junction bases not matched to a gene: 5. The length of the CDR3 is 16 residues. CDR3 in DNA: TGTGCCAGCAGCCCGACTAGCGGGAGGCCCACAGATACGCAGTATTTT. Protein: CASSPTSGRPTDTQYF. The variable domain in full, with the rest retrieved from reference TRBV25-1 and TRBJ2-3, is EADIYQTPRYLVIGTGKKITLECSQTMGHDKMYWYQQDPGMELHLIHYSYGVNSTEKGDLSSESTVSRIRTEHFPLTLESARPSHTSQYLCASSPTSGRPTDTQYFGPGTRLTVL.

The chain employs TRBV3-1 (or the pseudogene TRBV3-2) and TRBJ2-5; perhaps TRBD2 as D (5 bases). V gave up 4 bases and J gave up 0 bases, with 12 bases separating them. Germline V CDR1 and CDR2: LGHDT, YNNKEL (reference sequence). The CDR3 is 15 amino acids. The CDR3 reads CASSPTDLDQETQYF. The CDR3 coding sequence is TGTGCCAGCAGCCCCACGGACTTAGACCAAGAGACCCAGTACTTC.

V gene TRBV20-1 combines with J gene TRBJ2-1, with D possibly TRBD2 on 6 matching bases. The CDR3 length is 11 residues. CDR1 DFQATT and CDR2 SNEGSKA come from the germline V gene (reference sequence). The CDR3 sequence is CTLRRAGEQFF. The CDR3 nucleotides are TGCACCCTCCGGAGGGCCGGTGAGCAGTTCTTC.

This clone occurred once. The V call is TRBV9, the J call TRBJ2-1; 7 positions agree with TRBD2. The ends lost 2 bases at V and 4 bases at J; junction bases unmatched: 12. CDR1 and CDR2 from the germline V gene are SGDLS and YYNGEE. The CDR3 spans 17 residues. The CDR3 is CASSVSWGGGTYNEQFF. Written as DNA, the CDR3 is TGTGCCAGCAGCGTCTCCTGGGGCGGGGGAACATACAATGAGCAGTTCTTC.

This chain connects TRBV4-1 to TRBJ2-7; possible D gene TRBD2, 5 bases. The V gene lost 1 base and the J gene lost 2 bases, with 9 bases spanning the gap. Germline values: CDR1 MGHRA, CDR2 YSYEKL. This CDR3 region has 14 residues. DNA for the CDR3: TGCGCCAGCAGCCAAGGAGCGGATGCCTACGAGCAGTACTTC. Protein: CASSQGADAYEQYF.

The genes are TRBV18 and TRBJ2-7; no reliable D call. The CDR3 has 13 residues. Germline CDR1 is KGHSH and CDR2 is LQKENI. V was pared by 8 bases and J by 6 bases, with 17 bases between. The DNA of the CDR3 is TGTGCCAGCATAGGCGGTCCGAGTGGCGAGCAGTACTTC. Residues: CASIGGPSGEQYF.

The chain carries TRBV4-1 and TRBJ2-7; tentative D call: TRBD2 (7 bases). Germline V gene sequence: CDR1 MGHRA, CDR2 YSYEKL. The CDR3 totals 19 residues. V was pared by 0 bases and J by 4 bases, with 25 bases between. The CDR3 DNA is TGCGCCAGCAGCCAAGATCGGCGGGACTACACCCCAGGGGCATACGAGCAGTACTTC. Translation: CASSQDRRDYTPGAYEQYF.

V and J are TRBV4-1 and TRBJ2-3, with 7 bases aligning to TRBD1. The CDR3 covers 17 residues. V shed 0 bases and J 3 bases; nucleotides not matched to a gene: 9. Germline CDR1 and CDR2: MGHRA and YSYEKL. The chain's CDR3 is CASSQEAVDRVTDTQYF. CDR3 nucleotides: TGCGCCAGCAGCCAAGAAGCGGTCGACAGGGTGACAGATACGCAGTATTTT.

The V call is TRBV11-2, the J call TRBJ2-1; D call uncertain. Germline V CDR1 and CDR2: SGHAT, FQNNGV. This CDR3 has 11 amino acids. V was shortened by 3 bases and J by 12 bases, with 9 bases between the two germline ends. The CDR3 bases are TGTGCCAGCAGCTTCGAGAGAAGGCAGTTCTTC. It codes for CASSFERRQFF.

This clone was recorded a few times. The same CDR3 is also encoded by other DNA sequences in this sample. V gene TRBV7-9 combines with J gene TRBJ1-2, with D maybe TRBD1 (5 bases). Trimming removed 5 bases at V and 6 bases at J, with 10 bases between. The CDR3 spans 12 residues. Germline CDR1 reads SEHNR; CDR2 reads FQNEAQ (reference sequence). CDR3: CASSPTGDGYTF. The CDR3 DNA follows: TGTGCCAGCAGCCCAACAGGAGATGGCTACACCTTC. The variable domain in full, with the rest retrieved from reference TRBV7-9 and TRBJ1-2, is DTGVSQNPRHKITKRGQNVTFRCDPISEHNRLYWYRQTLGQGPEFLTYFQNEAQLEKSRLLSDRFSAERPKGSFSTLEIQRTEQGDSAMYLCASSPTGDGYTFGSGTRLTVV.

Only one count was recorded for this clone. The V and J genes are TRBV7-9 and TRBJ1-5; D unclear. There are 15 residues in the CDR3. Trimming took 5 bases from V and 1 from J, leaving 12 bases between them. CDR1 and CDR2 (germline): SEHNR, FQNEAQ (reference sequence). The CDR3 reads CASSEGSLSNQPQHF. The CDR3, as DNA: TGTGCCAGCAGCGAGGGCAGCCTCAGCAATCAGCCCCAGCATTTT.

The V call is TRBV5-8, the J call TRBJ2-7; D is perhaps TRBD1 (6 bases). The CDR3 consists of 14 residues. V gave up 5 bases and J gave up 3 bases, with 15 bases separating them. The V gene's germline CDR1 is SGHTS and CDR2 YDEGEE. In DNA form, the CDR3 reads TGTGCCAGCAGTTCCGGGACAACCCGCTACGAGCAGTACTTC. This gives the protein CASSSGTTRYEQYF.

This clone occurred a few times. The chain carries TRBV7-8 and TRBJ2-1, with 14 nucleotides matching TRBD2. Germline-derived CDR1 and CDR2 are SGHVS and FQNEAQ. The CDR3 has 16 amino acids. With V trimmed by 5 bases and J by 6 bases, 6 bases remained unmatched. The CDR3 nucleotides are TGTGCCAGCAGCCTAATGACTAGCGGGAGGGTCAATGAGCAGTTCTTC. Its protein is CASSLMTSGRVNEQFF.

The chain couples TRBV5-1 to TRBJ2-7, with TRBD1 identical over 8 bases. V dropped 2 bases and J dropped 7; count of bases not matched to a gene: 8. The CDR3 totals 14 residues. Germline V gene sequence: CDR1 SGHRS, CDR2 YFSETQ. The CDR3 DNA follows: TGCGCCAGCAGCTTCCGGACAGGGACGGGAGAGCAGTACTTC. Protein sequence: CASSFRTGTGEQYF.

The V and J genes are TRBV2 and TRBJ1-5; no clear D. CDR1 is SNHLY and CDR2 is FYNNEI in the germline V gene. V was pared by 3 bases and J by 0 bases, with 6 bases between. The CDR3 covers 14 residues. CDR3 region: CASSDRHSNQPQHF. DNA of the CDR3: TGTGCCAGCAGTGACAGGCATAGCAATCAGCCCCAGCATTTT.

This clone was counted only a few times. CDR3 DNA: TGTGCCACCAGCAGAGATCAGGGGGCAGTCGACGAGCAGTACTTC. Protein sequence: CATSRDQGAVDEQYF. The rearrangement uses TRBV15 and TRBJ2-7; 8 nucleotides line up with TRBD1. V was pared by 0 bases and J by 5 bases, with 6 bases of the junction left unmatched. This CDR3 contains 15 residues. Germline values: CDR1 LNHNV, CDR2 YYDKDF (reference sequence).

The J gene is TRBJ2-2, the V gene TRBV5-1; 7 bases match TRBD2. CDR1 SGHRS and CDR2 YFSETQ come from the germline V gene. J lost 5 bases, V lost 1 base, and 20 bases had no gene match. The CDR3 runs 20 residues. CDR3 amino acids: CASSLWSGGGLVYRTGELFF. The DNA of the CDR3 is TGCGCCAGCAGCTTGTGGAGTGGAGGAGGACTAGTATACCGAACCGGGGAGCTGTTTTTT.

V is TRBV27 and J is TRBJ2-3; 8 bases are a match to TRBD1. Germline CDR1 is MNHEY and CDR2 is SMNVEV (reference sequence). V dropped 4 bases and J dropped 3; count of bases not matched to a gene: 3. The CDR3 covers 14 residues. The CDR3 is CASSSQGGTDTQYF. CDR3 nucleotides: TGTGCCAGCAGTTCACAGGGGGGAACAGATACGCAGTATTTT.

The chain carries TRBV15 and TRBJ1-5; TRBD1 might be the D (5 bases). Germline CDR1 LNHNV, CDR2 YYDKDF (reference sequence). The V end was cut by 0 bases, the J end by 0 bases, with 21 bases between. The CDR3 is 20 amino acids. The CDR3 DNA follows: TGTGCCACCAGCAGAGAGGTAAGACAGCCCTTTCCTTATAGCAATCAGCCCCAGCATTTT. This gives the protein CATSREVRQPFPYSNQPQHF.

CDR3 bases: TGCGCCAGCAGCCTAGGGACAGGATTAAACACTGAAGCTTTCTTT. This gives the protein CASSLGTGLNTEAFF. This chain joins TRBV4-3 and TRBJ1-1; 8 bases are a match to TRBD1. CDR1 and CDR2 (germline): LGHNA, YSLEER. With 4 bases clipped from V and 2 bases from J, the junction kept 6 bases outside the gene matches. CDR3 length equals 15 residues.

In its sample, this clone was seen a few times. The chain couples TRBV7-9 to TRBJ1-3, with D possibly matching TRBD1 (6 bases). In germline, CDR1 is SEHNR, CDR2 FQNEAQ (reference sequence). There are 15 residues in the CDR3. Deletions cut 1 base from V and 3 bases from J, with 10 bases between. CDR3 DNA sequence: TGTGCCAGCAGCTTAGGAGCAGGGGATGGAAACACCATATATTTT. This sequence encodes CASSLGAGDGNTIYF. The full variable domain, completed using reference TRBV7-9 and TRBJ1-3, is DTGVSQNPRHKITKRGQNVTFRCDPISEHNRLYWYRQTLGQGPEFLTYFQNEAQLEKSRLLSDRFSAERPKGSFSTLEIQRTEQGDSAMYLCASSLGAGDGNTIYFGEGSWLTVV.